Given below is one TCR beta chain in context. This clonotype was observed a handful of times. Which antigen it targets is not known. Base quality data are lacking; no much larger clone is found one base away. Ends trimmed: V by 5 bases, J by 5 bases; bases unmatched to a gene: 13. The CDR3 sequence holds 19 residues, the cysteine and phenylalanine included. Only the CDR3 region is kept as DNA, spanning 57 bases read in frame from base 1. This sample is part of a study of T-cell memory formation after mild COVID-19 (dated by TCRdb to the early 2020s). Describing the broader study: Most TCR sequence clusters were specific to one of the two donors. T-cell clones expanding and contracting after mild COVID-19 in a couple of donors were tracked by longitudinal TCRalpha and TCRbeta repertoire sequencing. Two young, previously healthy adult volunteers, one female and one male, were included in the cohort.

PBMCs were isolated by Ficoll-Paque density gradient centrifugation. Overall study outcomes, separate from this receptor: Only a couple of mild cases were covered by the study, and larger cohorts that include severe cases with pre-infection samples were considered necessary. Contracting CD4+ clones turned up mainly in the CM and EM memory subsets, whereas EMRA was where CD8+ clones were enriched. Clones contracting from day 15 to 85 had balanced CD4/CD8 phenotypes, while a second wave expanding from day 15 to 37 was biased towards CD4+. The second-wave clones that peaked on day 37 were not confirmed to be SARS-CoV-2 specific. Some responding clones were detected in pre-infection memory, suggesting pre-existing cross-reactive memory T cells joined the SARS-CoV-2 response.

The sequencing machine was an Illumina NovaSeq 6000. cDNA libraries for TCRalpha and TCRbeta were prepared by 5'RACE using constant-segment primers, with sample barcodes and unique molecular identifiers added. Trizol reagent was used to extract RNA from every sample. Libraries were amplified in two PCR steps, with a second sample barcode and Illumina TruSeq adapters added in the second step. Sequencing of the libraries was done on an Illumina NovaSeq, producing 2 x 150 bp paired-end reads. From the authors' description of their analysis: With migec v1.2.7, reads were demultiplexed and then collapsed into UMI-guided consensus sequences. Using mixcr v2.1.11, UMI consensuses were aligned to TRA and TRB V and J templates and then assembled into clonotypes. A clonotype was counted as expanded or contracted only if both edgeR and NoisET called the change significant, with noise models trained on biological replicates. For edgeR calls, the cutoffs were a false discovery rate-adjusted p below 0.01 and a log2 fold-change threshold of 1. PCA with hierarchical clustering of max-normalized trajectories of the 1000 most abundant clonotypes was used as exploratory dynamics analysis. Separately sequenced CD4+ and CD8+ repertoires were used to assign the CD4 or CD8 phenotype of responding clones. TCRdb reanalyzed the raw reads on its own, using fastp at Q25 for trimming and MiXCR for clone calling, and kept in-frame beta chains. Identical CDR3 protein sequences are pooled into one entry, listed with their most common genes and DNA. The V and J calls here are based on TCRdb, not the publication. Across this sample there are more than 350,000 distinct CDR3 sequences, with approximately 21% seen only once. The ten largest clones take up 9.5% to 15% of the sample.

Source material: PBMCs or a T cell subset sorted from them (not recorded which). The sequence links TRBV12-3 or TRBV12-4 to TRBJ2-1; the central 15 bases match TRBD2. The clonotype comes from an adult woman who had mild COVID-19 (a few samples of this study predate the infection). The sample titles of this study are shuffled in the database, so cell type and time point are left out; the donor was told from shared clones. The CDR3 protein sequence reads: CASSPVGLAGGPDNNEQFF. The DNA is as follows: TGTGCCAGCAGTCCCGTAGGACTAGCGGGAGGGCCGGACAACAATGAGCAGTTCTTC.